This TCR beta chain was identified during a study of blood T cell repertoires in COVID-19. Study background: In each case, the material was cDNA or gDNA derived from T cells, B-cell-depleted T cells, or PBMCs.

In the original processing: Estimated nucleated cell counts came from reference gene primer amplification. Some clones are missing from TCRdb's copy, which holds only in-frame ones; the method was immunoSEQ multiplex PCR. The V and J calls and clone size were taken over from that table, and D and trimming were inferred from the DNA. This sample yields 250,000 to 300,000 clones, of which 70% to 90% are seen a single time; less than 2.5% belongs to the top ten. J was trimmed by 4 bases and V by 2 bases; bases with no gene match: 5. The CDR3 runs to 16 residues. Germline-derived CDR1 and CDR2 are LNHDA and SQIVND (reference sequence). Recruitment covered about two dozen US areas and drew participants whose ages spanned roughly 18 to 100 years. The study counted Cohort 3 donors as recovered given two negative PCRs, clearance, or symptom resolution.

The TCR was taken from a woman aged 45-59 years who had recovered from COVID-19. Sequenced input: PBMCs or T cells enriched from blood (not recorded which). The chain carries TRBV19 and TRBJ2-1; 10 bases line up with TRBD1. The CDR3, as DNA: TGTGCCAGTAGTATATTAGGGACAGGGGTTTACAATGAGCAGTTCTTC. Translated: CASSILGTGVYNEQFF. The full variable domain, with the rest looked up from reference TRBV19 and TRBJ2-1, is DGGITQSPKYLFRKEGQNVTLSCEQNLNHDAMYWYRQDPGQGLRLIYYSQIVNDFQKGDIAEGYSVSREKKESFPLTVTSAQKNPTAFYLCASSILGTGVYNEQFFGPGTRLTVL.